One T cell receptor beta chain is described in this entry. What it recognizes is unknown. The PCR was carried out with 60 Vbeta primers and 13 Jbeta primers. The method was immunoSEQ multiplex PCR; TCRdb's version includes in-frame clones alone and lacks a portion of them. The data hold about 140,000 clones, with about 66% observed a single time. This record comes from a study of cytomegalovirus exposure and HLA in healthy donors. Study information: Counted in an early data release were roughly 87 million unique TCRs from HLA-typed donors. Overall study results and limits: It has been reported that TCR beta sequences accurately predicted the HLA-A and HLA-B alleles of most subjects. In a later analysis, at a false discovery rate of 0.05, roughly 17,000 TCR beta sequences matched HLA alleles. The study listed roughly 160 cytomegalovirus-associated TCR beta chains.

The CDR3 spans 14 residues. Looked up from germline, CDR1 is SGHTA and CDR2 is FQGNSA. V was cut by 5 bases and J by 9 bases, with 17 bases left in between. Sequenced input: PBMCs. The clonotype originates from a human donor in good health. The chain has TRBV7-2 and TRBJ2-4, with D perhaps matching TRBD1 (6 bases). The CDR3 bases are TGTGCCAGCAGCACGGGCAGGGGAAGCGGCATTCAGTACTTC. Protein sequence: CASSTGRGSGIQYF.